This T cell receptor beta chain was captured in a study of technical replicates of blood from a handful of donors. Libraries were prepared by immunoSEQ multiplex PCR; TCRdb keeps only in-frame clonotypes and omits some of them. The table records approximately 58,000 clones, roughly 90% of them present only once. The CDR3 sequence is 16 residues long. The trim removed 4 bases at V and 5 bases at J, leaving 12 bases unmatched. CDR1 is SEHNR and CDR2 is FQNEAQ in the germline V gene (reference sequence). This chain connects TRBV7-9 to TRBJ1-2, with 8 bases matching TRBD1. The material sequenced was PBMCs. The TCR was taken from a human donor in good health. Some clones in this sample may be carry-over from other donors' samples. The CDR3: CASSSNNRGREYGYTF. In DNA, the CDR3 is TGTGCCAGCAGCTCGAACAACAGGGGGAGGGAATATGGCTACACCTTC.